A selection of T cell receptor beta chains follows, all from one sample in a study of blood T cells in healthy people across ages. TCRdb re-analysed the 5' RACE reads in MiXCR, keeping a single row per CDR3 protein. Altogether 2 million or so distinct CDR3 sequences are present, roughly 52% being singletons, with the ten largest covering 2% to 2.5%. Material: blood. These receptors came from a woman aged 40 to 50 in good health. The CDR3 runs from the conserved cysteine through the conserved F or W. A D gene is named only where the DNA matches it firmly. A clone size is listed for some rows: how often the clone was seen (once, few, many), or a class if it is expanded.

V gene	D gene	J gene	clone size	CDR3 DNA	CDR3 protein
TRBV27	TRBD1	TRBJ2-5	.	TGTGCCAGCAGTTTGACTGCCGACAGGGAAGAGACCCAGTACTTC	CASSLTADREETQYF
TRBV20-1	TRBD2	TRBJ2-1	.	TGCAGTGCTAGATTGGGCAGCGGGGGGTACAATGAGCAGTTCTTC	CSARLGSGGYNEQFF
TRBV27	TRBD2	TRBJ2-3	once	TGTGCCAACAACCGAGGGAGGGAGGGCACAGATACGCAGTATTTT	CANNRGREGTDTQYF
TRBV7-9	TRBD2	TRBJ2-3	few	TGTGCCAGCAGCCCCCTAGCGGGGGGTCCCGTTGGTACGCAGTATTTT	CASSPLAGGPVGTQYF
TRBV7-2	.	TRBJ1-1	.	TGTGCCAGCAGCTTAGCGAACTCGGAAGCTTTCTTT	CASSLANSEAFF
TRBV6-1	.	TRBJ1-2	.	TGTGCCAGCAGTGAATCAGGGGATGGGTGGTATGGCTACACCTTC	CASSESGDGWYGYTF
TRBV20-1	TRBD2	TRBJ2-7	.	TGCAGTGCTAGATCCGGGACTAGCGGGGGGGCTCATGAGCAGTACTTC	CSARSGTSGGAHEQYF
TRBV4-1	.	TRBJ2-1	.	TGCGCCAGCAGCCAAGAGTATGCGGTGAGCTCCTACAATGAGCAGTTCTTC	CASSQEYAVSSYNEQFF
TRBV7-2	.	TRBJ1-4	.	TGTGCCAGCAGCGCACGGACCTGGGGGTCTGAAAAACTGTTTTTT	CASSARTWGSEKLFF
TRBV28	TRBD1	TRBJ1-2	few	TGTGCCAGCAGTTGGACAGGTCTCAGCTATGGCTACACCTTC	CASSWTGLSYGYTF
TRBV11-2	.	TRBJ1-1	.	TGTGCCAGCAGCTCCCGGTCTGCGAACACTGAAGCTTTCTTT	CASSSRSANTEAFF
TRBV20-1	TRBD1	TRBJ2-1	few	TGCAGTGCTAGAGGGACAGGGTCAAAGGTGAATGAGCAGTTCTTC	CSARGTGSKVNEQFF
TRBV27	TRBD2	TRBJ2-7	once	TGTGCCAGCAGGCCCTCGTCGACTAGCGGGGGGCACTACGAGCAGTACTTC	CASRPSSTSGGHYEQYF
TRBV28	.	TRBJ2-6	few	TGTGCCACCACGAGCGGAAGCAGACAATTACAGGGCTCTGGGGCCAACGTCCTGACTTTC	CATTSGSRQLQGSGANVLTF
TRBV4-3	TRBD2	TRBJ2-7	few	TGCGCCAGCAGCCAATCTAGCGGGGTGGGAGAGCAGTACTTC	CASSQSSGVGEQYF
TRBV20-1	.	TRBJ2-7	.	TGCAGCGGGTCGCTGGGGCCCGCCTACGAGCAGTACTTC	CSGSLGPAYEQYF
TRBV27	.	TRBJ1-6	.	TGTGCCAGCAGTTTCGGGAGAACGGATTCACCCCTCCACTTT	CASSFGRTDSPLHF
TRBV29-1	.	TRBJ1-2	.	TGCAGCGTTGAAGGTCCGGGGGGGGGCGACTATGGCTACACCTTC	CSVEGPGGGDYGYTF
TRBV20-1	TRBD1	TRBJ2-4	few	TGCAGTGCTTACAGGGACAGAGCCAAAAACATTCAGTACTTC	CSAYRDRAKNIQYF
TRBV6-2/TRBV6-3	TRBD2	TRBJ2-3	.	TGTGCCAGCAGTCCCGGACTAGCGGGCAGAGATGCGCAGTATTTT	CASSPGLAGRDAQYF
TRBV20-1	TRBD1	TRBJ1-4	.	TGCAGTGCGGATCCCCGGGACAGGGGGCCGTCTAATGAAAAACTGTTTTTT	CSADPRDRGPSNEKLFF
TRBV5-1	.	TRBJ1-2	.	TGCGCCAGCAGTCCTCAGGGGCCGGAGTATGGCTACACCTTC	CASSPQGPEYGYTF
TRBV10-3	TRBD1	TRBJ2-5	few	TGTGCCTCACATTGGGACAGGCTCCAGCAAGAGACCCAGTACTTC	CASHWDRLQQETQYF
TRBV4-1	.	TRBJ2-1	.	TGCGCCAGCAGCCCCCTTTTTGGGGCCTACAATGAGCAGTTCTTC	CASSPLFGAYNEQFF
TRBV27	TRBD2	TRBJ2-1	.	TGTGCCAGCAGTTTAAAGACTAGCGGGGATGAGCAGTTCTTC	CASSLKTSGDEQFF
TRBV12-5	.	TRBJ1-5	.	TGTGCTAGTGCCTCGGGAGGGTTCAATCAGCCCCAGCATTTT	CASASGGFNQPQHF
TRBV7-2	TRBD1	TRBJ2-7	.	TGTGCCAGCAGCTTACGCCGGGACAGGACCGACAATGAGCAGTACTTC	CASSLRRDRTDNEQYF
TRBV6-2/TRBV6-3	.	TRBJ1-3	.	TGTGCCAGCAGTTATCCGGACGCCGGAAACACCATATATTTT	CASSYPDAGNTIYF
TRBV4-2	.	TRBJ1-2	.	TGTGCCAGCAGCCTCGGGGGGCAGGGGTCGCCTTATGGCTACACCTTC	CASSLGGQGSPYGYTF
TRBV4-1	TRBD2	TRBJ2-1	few	TGCGCCAGCAGCCACCCGACTAGCGGGGGGGCCCATGAGCAGTTCTTC	CASSHPTSGGAHEQFF
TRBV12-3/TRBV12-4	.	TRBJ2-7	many	TGTGCCAGCAGCTTAGGGAGTGACGAGCAGTACTTC	CASSLGSDEQYF
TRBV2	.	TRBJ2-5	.	TGTGCCAGCAGAGCCGGGACCGTTATTCGCGGGACCCAGTACTTC	CASRAGTVIRGTQYF
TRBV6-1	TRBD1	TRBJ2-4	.	TGTGCCAGCACGGACAGGGGGGAGCCCAAAAACATTCAGTACTTC	CASTDRGEPKNIQYF
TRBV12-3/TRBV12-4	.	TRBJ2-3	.	TGTGCCAGCAGTTTAGCTCTGGGAGGCGGCACAGATACGCAGTATTTT	CASSLALGGGTDTQYF
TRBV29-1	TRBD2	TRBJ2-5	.	TGCAGCGTTGCTACAGCGGGGGCGGGGGAGACCCAGTACTTC	CSVATAGAGETQYF
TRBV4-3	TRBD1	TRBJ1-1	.	TGCGCCAGCAGCCAAGCGACAGGGCGAACTGAAGCTTTCTTT	CASSQATGRTEAFF
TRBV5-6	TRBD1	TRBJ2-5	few	TGTGCCAGCAGCTCGCCGGGACAGGGAGAAGAGACCCAGTACTTC	CASSSPGQGEETQYF